This T cell receptor beta chain was recorded in a study of OX40 agonist ivuxolimab in advanced cancers. Study background: It was ivuxolimab, an agonistic anti-OX40 (CD134) antibody, that patients were treated with.

The CDR3 runs 12 residues. Trimming left V 7 bases short and J 7 bases short, with 8 bases between. Germline CDR1 reads MNHEY; CDR2 reads SVGAGI. Study results and limitations: Clonal expansion from baseline to week 6 occurred in both CD4+ and CD8+ T cells. Partly responding patients at 0.1-3.0 mg/kg showed some of the smallest clonal expansion.

Clones were read by immunoSEQ multiplex PCR, and TCRdb kept only the in-frame ones, dropping some. The sample has 25,000 to 30,000 clones; just under 80% are singletons. This clone was found a few times. Its specificity is unknown. The chain uses TRBV6-5 and TRBJ1-6; the D is unclear. The clonotype comes from an adult with an advanced solid tumor such as melanoma, head and neck, liver or kidney cancer. The sequences come from CD4+ or CD8+ T cells sorted from blood, collected in a trial of the OX40 agonist ivuxolimab. The CDR3 region has the DNA TGTGCCAGCACCACATTGAATTCACCCCTCCACTTT. Protein: CASTTLNSPLHF.